A single sample gave rise to the 26 T cell receptor beta chains below, sequenced in a study of blood T cell repertoires in COVID-19. Clones were read by immunoSEQ multiplex PCR, and TCRdb kept only the in-frame ones, dropping some. Among some 300,000 clones listed, approximately 89% were seen once. The sequencing sample was made of peripheral blood. The source is a young woman who had recovered from COVID-19.

The gene calls are TRBV28 and TRBJ1-6; D unclear. CDR3 length: 15 residues. Germline loops: CDR1 MDHEN, CDR2 SYDVKM. The V end was cut by 2 bases, the J end by 5 bases, with 10 bases between. The CDR3 DNA reads as TGTGCCAGCAGTTTAGAGGTATCCCATAATTCACCCCTCCACTTT. Protein: CASSLEVSHNSPLHF.

The chain employs TRBV28 and TRBJ2-2, with a weak D call TRBD1 (5 bases). The CDR3 is made up of 16 amino acids. Germline V gives CDR1 MDHEN, CDR2 SYDVKM. V lost 6 bases and J lost 0, with 14 bases in between. CDR3 sequence (DNA): TGTGCCAGCAGCTCTGGGGCGTTCGCGAACACCGGGGAGCTGTTTTTT. The encoded protein is CASSSGAFANTGELFF.

The chain has TRBV6-2 or TRBV6-3 and TRBJ1-2; D is undetermined. CDR1 and CDR2 from the germline V gene are MNHEY and SVGEGT. V lost 2 bases and J lost 4, with 11 bases in between. The CDR3 has 14 residues. CDR3 in amino acids: CASSYEGSGYGYTF. The CDR3 coding sequence is TGTGCCAGCAGTTACGAGGGTTCGGGCTATGGCTACACCTTC.

In the case of this clone: The same CDR3 is also encoded by other DNA sequences in this sample. This chain uses TRBV7-3 with TRBJ1-1, with TRBD1 matching 9 bases. Germline V CDR1 and CDR2: SGHTA, FQGTGA. This CDR3 comprises 14 residues. With 3 bases clipped from V and 1 base from J, the junction kept 0 bases outside the gene matches. CDR3 nucleotide sequence: TGTGCCAGCAGCTTGACAGGGGGGAACACTGAAGCTTTCTTT. Its translation: CASSLTGGNTEAFF.

The rearrangement joins TRBV28 to TRBJ2-2, with D maybe TRBD2 (5 bases). Per germline, CDR1 MDHEN and CDR2 SYDVKM. V lost 6 bases to trimming and J lost 2 bases, with 13 bases between them. This CDR3 has 15 amino acids. The CDR3 is CASSPHRENTGELFF. The CDR3 nucleotides are TGTGCCAGCAGCCCCCACCGGGAAAACACCGGGGAGCTGTTTTTT.

In its sample, this clone was seen once. This chain connects TRBV5-1 to TRBJ1-3; D is ambiguous. CDR1 and CDR2 from the germline V gene are SGHRS and YFSETQ. V was clipped by 4 bases and J by 4 bases, with 15 bases between them. The CDR3 has 15 residues. The CDR3 DNA reads as TGCGCCAGCAGCACCAGCACTTCGGGAGGAAACACCATATATTTT. This codes for CASSTSTSGGNTIYF.

The rearrangement uses TRBV5-5 and TRBJ1-2, with a weak D call TRBD1 (6 bases). CDR3 size: 15 residues. The V end lost 0 bases, the J end lost 2 bases, and 11 bases lay between the germline ends. CDR1 is SGHKS and CDR2 is YYEKEE in the germline V gene (reference sequence). This CDR3 reads CASSLVVGQNYGYTF. CDR3 DNA sequence: TGTGCCAGCAGCTTGGTAGTAGGACAGAACTATGGCTACACCTTC.

The chain carries TRBV30 and TRBJ1-1; D remains unclear. Trimming removed 1 base at V and 3 bases at J, with 3 bases between. Germline CDR1 GTSNPN, CDR2 SVGIG (reference sequence). The CDR3 loop spans 11 amino acids. The CDR3 here is CAWSAYTEAFF. Written as DNA, the CDR3 is TGTGCCTGGAGTGCGTACACTGAAGCTTTCTTT.

On this clone itself: Other DNA variants within this sample encode the same CDR3. This rearrangement joins TRBV11-2 to TRBJ1-2; 9 nucleotides align to TRBD1. CDR3 length: 13 amino acids. After removal of 5 bases from V and 4 bases from J, the junction contained 2 bases not matched to a gene. Germline V gives CDR1 SGHAT, CDR2 FQNNGV. CDR3 loop: CASSAGQGYGYTF. CDR3 DNA: TGTGCCAGCAGCGCGGGACAGGGCTATGGCTACACCTTC.

The V call is TRBV5-1, the J call TRBJ1-1; maybe TRBD1 (6 bases). Germline V gives CDR1 SGHRS, CDR2 YFSETQ. This CDR3 has 16 amino acids. The ends were cut back, 1 base at V and 1 base at J, with 14 bases in the middle. The CDR3 DNA reads TGCGCCAGCAGCTTGCGTGGTACAGGGCAGAACACTGAAGCTTTCTTT. Amino acid sequence: CASSLRGTGQNTEAFF.

The chain is built from TRBV29-1 and TRBJ1-4; D is ambiguous. Per the germline V gene, CDR1 is SQVTM and CDR2 is ANQGSEA. This CDR3 region has 16 residues. V was trimmed by 4 bases and J by 0 bases, leaving 15 bases between them. CDR3 nucleotides: TGCAGCGTTGGGGTGGTCGCAGGTCCAACTAATGAAAAACTGTTTTTT. It specifies CSVGVVAGPTNEKLFF.

The chain has TRBV3-1 (or the pseudogene TRBV3-2) and TRBJ1-5; D unresolved. Germline V gene data show CDR1 as LGHDT and CDR2 as YNNKEL (reference sequence). Trimming cost V 4 bases and J 5 bases, with 9 bases left between them. CDR3 size: 13 residues. The CDR3 sequence: CASSLLGDQPQHF. DNA for the CDR3: TGTGCCAGCAGCCTCCTCGGGGATCAGCCCCAGCATTTT.

The chain recombines TRBV11-3 with TRBJ1-1; 9 nucleotides align to TRBD1. The CDR3 spans 14 residues. The V and J ends lost 3 bases and 5 bases, in that order; junction bases with no gene match: 4. The germline gives CDR1 SGHNT, CDR2 YENEEA. The CDR3 region is CASSFTGGETEAFF. The CDR3 nucleotides read TGTGCCAGCAGCTTTACAGGGGGCGAAACTGAAGCTTTCTTT.

This clone has just one count. The V and J genes are TRBV5-1 and TRBJ1-2; possibly TRBD1 for D (6 bases). Germline V CDR1 and CDR2: SGHRS, YFSETQ. Trimming took off 1 base at V and 8 bases at J, with 15 bases between the two ends. The CDR3 length is 14 residues. CDR3 coding DNA: TGCGCCAGCAGCTTGACAGCGGGGGCGATCGGCTACACCTTC. Amino acids: CASSLTAGAIGYTF.

The chain carries TRBV19 and TRBJ2-5; D may be TRBD1 (6 bases). The V gene's germline CDR1 is LNHDA and CDR2 SQIVND (reference sequence). The CDR3 spans 14 residues. V shed 9 bases and J shed 2 bases, with 16 bases lying between them. The CDR3 is CASRDISFQETQYF. CDR3 sequence (DNA): TGTGCCAGCCGGGACATATCCTTTCAAGAGACCCAGTACTTC.

The chain is built from TRBV28 and TRBJ1-5, with TRBD1 matching over 10 bases. Germline V lookup: CDR1 MDHEN, CDR2 SYDVKM. The CDR3 totals 18 residues. V lost 2 bases and J lost 5; bases outside the gene matches: 12. CDR3 residues: CASSLLLRTGGSDQPQHF. The CDR3 DNA is TGTGCCAGCAGTTTACTCCTCCGGACAGGGGGTTCGGATCAGCCCCAGCATTTT.

This clone appeared a few times. The sample has other DNA sequences that encode this CDR3 too. This chain uses TRBV3-1 (or the pseudogene TRBV3-2) with TRBJ1-5; D is unclear. Per the germline V gene, CDR1 is LGHDT and CDR2 is YNNKEL (reference sequence). The CDR3 totals 13 residues. Trimming stripped 0 bases from V and 5 bases from J, with 5 bases between. The CDR3: CASSQDRDQPQHF. Written as DNA, the CDR3 is TGTGCCAGCAGCCAAGATCGGGATCAGCCCCAGCATTTT.

This clone was picked up one time. The V and J genes are TRBV12-3 or TRBV12-4 and TRBJ1-1; D possibly corresponds to TRBD1 (5 bases). This CDR3 has 11 amino acids. V lost 3 bases and J lost 8, with 7 bases in between. CDR3 sequence reads: CASSFSGEAFF. CDR3 nucleotides: TGTGCCAGCAGTTTCTCAGGGGAAGCTTTCTTT.

V is TRBV30 and J is TRBJ1-6; tentatively, D is TRBD1 (6 bases). The germline V gene has CDR1 GTSNPN and CDR2 SVGIG (reference sequence). The germline V and J ends were trimmed by 1 base and 9 bases, with 13 bases remaining between them. This CDR3 has 14 residues. The CDR3 DNA reads as TGTGCCTGGAGTGGTCAGGGGTCGGGTTCACCCCTCCACTTT. Its translation is CAWSGQGSGSPLHF.

The chain joins TRBV27 to TRBJ2-1; D may be TRBD1 (5 bases). Germline CDR1 and CDR2: MNHEY and SMNVEV (reference sequence). Trimming took 10 bases from V and 3 from J, leaving 13 bases between them. This CDR3 is built from 13 residues. The chain's CDR3 is CATRPGFYNEQFF. CDR3 nucleotide sequence: TGTGCCACCCGCCCAGGGTTCTACAATGAGCAGTTCTTC.

This clone has just a few counts. This CDR3 reads CATSVDRDNSPLHF. CDR3 bases: TGTGCCACCAGCGTAGACAGGGATAATTCACCCCTCCACTTT. This chain uses TRBV15 with TRBJ1-6; 7 bases are a match to TRBD1. V gave up 5 bases and J gave up 5 bases; unmatched junction bases: 3. Germline V lookup: CDR1 LNHNV, CDR2 YYDKDF (reference sequence). The CDR3 covers 14 residues.

The chain recombines TRBV7-2 with TRBJ1-2; 9 positions match TRBD1. V shed 1 base, J shed 9 bases, and the junction held 12 bases outside the gene matches. Germline V gene data show CDR1 as SGHTA and CDR2 as FQGNSA. The CDR3 totals 16 residues. The chain's CDR3 is CASSLGSGTGLGSYTF. The CDR3 bases are TGTGCCAGCAGCTTAGGTTCCGGGACAGGGTTGGGAAGCTACACCTTC.

V and J are TRBV28 and TRBJ2-3; D is undetermined. The CDR3 contains 13 residues. V dropped 6 bases and J dropped 6 bases, with 13 bases sitting between them. Germline V gene sequence: CDR1 MDHEN, CDR2 SYDVKM. The CDR3 nucleotides read TGTGCCAGCAGCTCTAGTGGTCCTGATACGCAGTATTTT. This translates into CASSSSGPDTQYF.

This clone was seen more than once but under ten times. Different DNA sequences within this sample yield the same CDR3. The rearrangement uses TRBV28 and TRBJ1-3, with D possibly TRBD1 on 5 matching bases. In germline, CDR1 is MDHEN, CDR2 SYDVKM. The CDR3 extends over 13 amino acids. V lost 6 bases to trimming and J lost 4 bases, with 10 bases between them. CDR3 sequence (DNA): TGTGCCAGCAGACCTGGGGCCGGAAACACCATATATTTT. Encoded protein: CASRPGAGNTIYF.

V usage is TRBV6-6 and J usage is TRBJ1-5; 12 bases match TRBD1. The CDR3 covers 19 residues. V gave up 5 bases and J gave up 0 bases; unmatched junction bases: 11. Germline CDR1 is MNHNY and CDR2 is SVGAGI (reference sequence). CDR3 protein: CASSRGTGGARASNQPQHF. The CDR3 DNA reads TGTGCCAGCAGTCGAGGGACAGGGGGCGCGAGGGCTAGCAATCAGCCCCAGCATTTT.

This chain links TRBV19 with TRBJ2-1, with TRBD2 matching 12 bases. Germline CDR1 is LNHDA and CDR2 is SQIVND (reference sequence). The CDR3 contains 15 residues. V lost 3 bases and J lost 4; bases outside the gene matches: 1. This chain's CDR3 is CASSIGTSGYNEQFF. The CDR3, as DNA: TGTGCCAGTAGTATTGGGACTAGCGGGTACAATGAGCAGTTCTTC.